What follows are 17 T cell receptor beta chains derived from one specimen sequenced in a study of blood T cell repertoires in COVID-19. TCRdb's table, derived via immunoSEQ multiplex PCR, lists solely in-frame clones and lacks some. The repertoire holds roughly 300,000 clones, with approximately 90% as singletons. The sequencing input was peripheral blood. All receptors derive from a woman between 25 and 40 years old with COVID-19, enrolled during active disease.

V usage is TRBV19 and J usage is TRBJ1-5; a possible D gene is TRBD1 (6 bases). Trimming left V 5 bases short and J 7 bases short, with 12 bases between. This CDR3 comprises 13 residues. The germline V gene has CDR1 LNHDA and CDR2 SQIVND (reference sequence). The CDR3 reads CASSGGGRQPQHF. CDR3 DNA: TGTGCCAGTAGTGGCGGGGGCAGGCAGCCCCAGCATTTT.

The chain uses TRBV7-9 and TRBJ1-2, with 7 bases fitting TRBD1. With V trimmed by 0 bases and J by 8 bases, 6 bases remained unmatched. Germline CDR1 reads SEHNR; CDR2 reads FQNEAQ (reference sequence). The CDR3 runs to 14 residues. The CDR3 here is CASSLATGAGGYTF. Written as DNA, the CDR3 is TGTGCCAGCAGCTTAGCCACAGGGGCGGGAGGCTACACCTTC.

Of note for this clone: At the DNA level, this CDR3 is encoded by other sequences in the same sample as well. The J gene is TRBJ1-1, the V gene TRBV19, with D tentatively TRBD1 (6 bases). The CDR3 contains 11 residues. Germline CDR1 reads LNHDA; CDR2 reads SQIVND (reference sequence). Trimming stripped 5 bases from V and 5 bases from J, with 6 bases between. The CDR3 is CASSQGTEAFF. CDR3 coding DNA: TGTGCCAGTAGTCAGGGGACTGAAGCTTTCTTT.

The gene calls are TRBV18 and TRBJ2-3; weak D call: TRBD1 (5 bases). The CDR3 contains 15 residues. Trimming shortened V by 0 bases and J by 1 base, and 8 bases separated the two germline ends. CDR1 KGHSH and CDR2 LQKENI come from the germline V gene. The CDR3 region has the DNA TGTGCCAGCTCACCACCCAGGGCGGGCACAGATACGCAGTATTTT. Protein: CASSPPRAGTDTQYF.

The genes are TRBV5-4 and TRBJ2-7; TRBD2 aligns across 9 bases. V lost 4 bases to trimming and J lost 0 bases; unmatched junction nucleotides: 2. Germline V gene lookup returns CDR1 SGHNT and CDR2 YYREEE (reference sequence). There are 14 residues in the CDR3. The CDR3 is CASSPREGSYEQYF. The CDR3 DNA sequence: TGTGCCAGCAGCCCGCGGGAGGGCTCCTACGAGCAGTACTTC.

Turning to this clone: A junction boundary mismatches the germline segment, possibly from a read error. The chain carries TRBV20-1 and TRBJ2-7; possible D gene TRBD1, 5 bases. The CDR3 covers 9 residues. The germline gives CDR1 DFQATT, CDR2 SNEGSKA (reference sequence). CDR3 sequence (DNA): TGCAGTGCCCCACCATCCAGGGACTTC. Protein: CSAPPSRDF.

This clone is a singleton in its sample. This chain joins TRBV19 and TRBJ1-1; maybe TRBD1 (5 bases). This CDR3 has 12 residues. CDR1 LNHDA and CDR2 SQIVND come from the germline V gene (reference sequence). V lost 4 bases and J 7 bases, leaving 10 bases between the germline ends. CDR3 protein: CASSNGGVEAFF. Written as DNA, the CDR3 is TGTGCCAGTAGTAACGGGGGGGTTGAAGCTTTCTTT.

The chain joins TRBV28 to TRBJ2-7, with 7 nucleotides matching TRBD1. CDR1 and CDR2 from the germline V gene are MDHEN and SYDVKM. V dropped 4 bases and J dropped 2; count of bases not matched to a gene: 8. The CDR3 runs 15 residues. The CDR3, as DNA: TGTGCCAGCAGTTCTACCAAGGACAGGCCCTACGAGCAGTACTTC. The encoded protein is CASSSTKDRPYEQYF.

The chain uses TRBV4-2 and TRBJ1-6; TRBD1 matches 11 bases. V was pared by 2 bases and J by 4 bases, with 4 bases of the junction left unmatched. This CDR3 has 17 amino acids. Germline CDR1 is LGHNA and CDR2 is YNFKEQ. CDR3 sequence (DNA): TGTGCCAGCAGCCAACGGACAGGGGGCAGTTATAATTCACCCCTCCACTTT. This encodes CASSQRTGGSYNSPLHF.

The rearrangement joins TRBV27 to TRBJ2-7; 11 bases align to TRBD2. The CDR3 is 15 residues long. The germline V gene encodes CDR1 MNHEY and CDR2 SMNVEV (reference sequence). Trimming took 7 bases from V and 2 from J; bases not matched to a gene: 7. DNA for the CDR3: TGTGCCAGCACTTACACTAGCGGGGGCACCTACGAGCAGTACTTC. Its translation: CASTYTSGGTYEQYF.

The chain links TRBV7-2 to TRBJ1-2; no reliable D call. V shed 1 base and J shed 4 bases, with 13 bases lying between them. Germline loops: CDR1 SGHTA, CDR2 FQGNSA. The CDR3 loop spans 15 amino acids. The CDR3 region has the DNA TGTGCCAGCAGCTTAGTCACAGCGGAGGCCTATGGCTACACCTTC. Residues: CASSLVTAEAYGYTF.

The rearrangement links TRBV19 to TRBJ1-2; TRBD1 aligns across 7 bases. J gave up 1 base and V 3 bases, and 2 bases lay outside the gene matches. Germline CDR1 reads LNHDA; CDR2 reads SQIVND (reference sequence). The CDR3 contains 14 residues. The CDR3 DNA reads as TGTGCCAGTAGTATCCGGGACAGTAACTATGGCTACACCTTC. This codes for CASSIRDSNYGYTF. Full variable domain (missing parts from reference TRBV19 and TRBJ1-2): DGGITQSPKYLFRKEGQNVTLSCEQNLNHDAMYWYRQDPGQGLRLIYYSQIVNDFQKGDIAEGYSVSREKKESFPLTVTSAQKNPTAFYLCASSIRDSNYGYTFGSGTRLTVV.

The chain has TRBV28 and TRBJ2-1; D unresolved. Trimming cost V 4 bases and J 7 bases, with 11 bases left between them. This CDR3 has 13 amino acids. Germline CDR1 is MDHEN and CDR2 is SYDVKM. The CDR3 loop is CASSSSDGNEQFF. The CDR3 DNA sequence: TGTGCCAGCAGTTCCTCCGACGGGAATGAGCAGTTCTTC.

In its sample, this clone was seen a few times. The rearrangement uses TRBV5-6 and TRBJ2-7, with 7 nucleotides matching TRBD1. The CDR3 is 15 amino acids. Germline CDR1 and CDR2: SGHDT and YYEEEE. V lost 5 bases and J lost 2; bases outside the gene matches: 10. Written as DNA, the CDR3 is TGTGCCAGCAGTCGTTATGCCGGGACAGCCTACGAGCAGTACTTC. The encoded protein is CASSRYAGTAYEQYF.

The gene calls are TRBV30 and TRBJ2-7, with TRBD2 identical over 8 bases. The CDR3 spans 14 residues. CDR1 is GTSNPN and CDR2 is SVGIG in the germline V gene (reference sequence). V trimming: 1 base; J trimming: 4 bases; junction bases outside the gene matches: 6. This chain's CDR3 is CAWSAGRARYEQYF. The CDR3 bases are TGTGCCTGGAGTGCCGGGAGGGCCAGGTACGAGCAGTACTTC.

The V call is TRBV4-2, the J call TRBJ2-2, with D possibly matching TRBD1 (6 bases). The CDR3 spans 16 residues. CDR1 is LGHNA and CDR2 is YNFKEQ in the germline V gene. The V end was cut by 3 bases, the J end by 1 base, with 12 bases between. CDR3: CASSHPWDKNTGELFF. The DNA for the CDR3 is TGTGCCAGCAGCCACCCCTGGGACAAGAACACCGGGGAGCTGTTTTTT.

J is TRBJ1-1 and V is TRBV12-3 or TRBV12-4; the D is unclear. This CDR3 has 12 amino acids. The ends were cut back, 5 bases at V and 4 bases at J, with 8 bases in the middle. For the CDR3, the DNA is TGTGCCAGCAGTCCTGTCCCCACTGAAGCTTTCTTT. This codes for CASSPVPTEAFF.